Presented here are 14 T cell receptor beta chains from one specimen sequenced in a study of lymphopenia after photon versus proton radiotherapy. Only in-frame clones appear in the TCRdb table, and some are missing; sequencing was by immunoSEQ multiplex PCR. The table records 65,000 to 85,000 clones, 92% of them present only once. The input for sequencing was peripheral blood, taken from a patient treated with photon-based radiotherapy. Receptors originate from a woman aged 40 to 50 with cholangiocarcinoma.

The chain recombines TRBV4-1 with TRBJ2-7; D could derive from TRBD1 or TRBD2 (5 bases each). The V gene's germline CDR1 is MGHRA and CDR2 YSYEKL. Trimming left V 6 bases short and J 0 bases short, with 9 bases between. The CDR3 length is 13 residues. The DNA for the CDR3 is TGCGCCAGCAGGGGGACGGACTCCTACGAGCAGTACTTC. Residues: CASRGTDSYEQYF.

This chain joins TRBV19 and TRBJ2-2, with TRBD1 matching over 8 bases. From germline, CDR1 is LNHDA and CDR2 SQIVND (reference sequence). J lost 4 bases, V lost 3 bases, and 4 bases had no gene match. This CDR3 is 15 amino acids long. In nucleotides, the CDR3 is TGTGCCAGTAGTATCGACAGGGGAGGCACCGGGGAGCTGTTTTTT. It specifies CASSIDRGGTGELFF.

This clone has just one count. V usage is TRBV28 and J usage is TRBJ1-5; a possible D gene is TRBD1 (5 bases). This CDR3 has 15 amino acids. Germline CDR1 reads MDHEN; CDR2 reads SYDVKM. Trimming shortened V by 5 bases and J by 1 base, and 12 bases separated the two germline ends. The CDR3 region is CASSPPGGSNQPQHF. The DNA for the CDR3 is TGTGCCAGCAGTCCCCCGGGGGGAAGCAATCAGCCCCAGCATTTT. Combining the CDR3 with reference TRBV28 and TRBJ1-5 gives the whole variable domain DVKVTQSSRYLVKRTGEKVFLECVQDMDHENMFWYRQDPGLGLRLIYFSYDVKMKEKGDIPEGYSVSREKKERFSLILESASTNQTSMYLCASSPPGGSNQPQHFGDGTRLSIL.

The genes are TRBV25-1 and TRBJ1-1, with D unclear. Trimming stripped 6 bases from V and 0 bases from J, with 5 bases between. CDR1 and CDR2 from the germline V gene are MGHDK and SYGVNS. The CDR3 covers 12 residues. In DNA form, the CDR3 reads TGTGCCAGCAGGGGCCTGAACACTGAAGCTTTCTTT. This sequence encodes CASRGLNTEAFF.

CDR3 loop: CASSEGGSRELFF. DNA of the CDR3: TGTGCCAGCAGTGAAGGCGGGTCCCGGGAGCTGTTTTTT. The V gene is TRBV2, the J gene TRBJ2-2, with D possibly matching TRBD2 (5 bases). This CDR3 region has 13 residues. V was pared by 1 base and J by 9 bases, with 9 bases between. CDR1 and CDR2 from the germline V gene are SNHLY and FYNNEI.

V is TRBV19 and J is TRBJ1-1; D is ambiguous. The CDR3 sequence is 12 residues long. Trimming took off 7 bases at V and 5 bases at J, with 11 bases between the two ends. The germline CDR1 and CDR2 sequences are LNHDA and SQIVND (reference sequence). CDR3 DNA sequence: TGTGCCAGTACCTCGAGGAGGACTGAAGCTTTCTTT. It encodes CASTSRRTEAFF.

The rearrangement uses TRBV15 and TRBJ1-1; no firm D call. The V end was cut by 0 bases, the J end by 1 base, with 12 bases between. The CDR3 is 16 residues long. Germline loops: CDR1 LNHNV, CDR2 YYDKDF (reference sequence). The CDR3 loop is CATSRDRGGKNTEAFF. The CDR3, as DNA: TGTGCCACCAGCAGAGATCGGGGAGGGAAGAACACTGAAGCTTTCTTT.

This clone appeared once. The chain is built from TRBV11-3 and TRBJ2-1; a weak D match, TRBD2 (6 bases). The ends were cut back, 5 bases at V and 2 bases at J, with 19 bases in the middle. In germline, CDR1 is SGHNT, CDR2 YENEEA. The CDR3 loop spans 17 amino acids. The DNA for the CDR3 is TGTGCCAGCAGCCTAGGTGGGGGAGGCCCCCCCTACAATGAGCAGTTCTTC. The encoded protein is CASSLGGGGPPYNEQFF.

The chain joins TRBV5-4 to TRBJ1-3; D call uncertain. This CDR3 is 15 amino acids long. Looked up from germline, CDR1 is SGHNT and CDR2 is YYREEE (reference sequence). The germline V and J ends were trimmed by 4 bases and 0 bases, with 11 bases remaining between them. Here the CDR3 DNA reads TGTGCCAGCAGCCCGGACGGGAGCTCTGGAAACACCATATATTTT. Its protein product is CASSPDGSSGNTIYF.

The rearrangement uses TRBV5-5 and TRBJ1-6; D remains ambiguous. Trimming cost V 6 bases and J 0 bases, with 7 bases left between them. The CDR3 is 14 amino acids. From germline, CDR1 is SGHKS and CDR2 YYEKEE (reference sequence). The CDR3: CASKQSSYNSPLHF. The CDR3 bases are TGTGCCAGCAAGCAAAGCTCCTATAATTCACCCCTCCACTTT.

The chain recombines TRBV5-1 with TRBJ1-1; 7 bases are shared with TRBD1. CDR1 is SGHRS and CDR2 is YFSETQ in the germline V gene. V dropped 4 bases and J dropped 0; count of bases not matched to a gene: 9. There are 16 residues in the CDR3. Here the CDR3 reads CASSPVRGPLNTEAFF. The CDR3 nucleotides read TGCGCCAGCAGCCCTGTGAGGGGGCCCTTGAACACTGAAGCTTTCTTT.

The CDR3 region is CASSPPGGVGTEAFF. As DNA, the CDR3 is TGCGCCAGCAGCCCCCCAGGAGGGGTCGGGACTGAAGCTTTCTTT. The chain is built from TRBV5-1 and TRBJ1-1; D is possibly TRBD1 (5 bases). CDR1 and CDR2 (germline): SGHRS, YFSETQ. The CDR3 is 15 residues long. Deletions cut 4 bases from V and 5 bases from J, with 18 bases between.

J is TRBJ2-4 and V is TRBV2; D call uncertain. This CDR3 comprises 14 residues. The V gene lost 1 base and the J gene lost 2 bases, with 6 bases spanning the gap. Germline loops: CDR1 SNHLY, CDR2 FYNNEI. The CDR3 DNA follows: TGTGCCAGCAGTGAAGGGCGTACCAAAAACATTCAGTACTTC. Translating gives CASSEGRTKNIQYF.

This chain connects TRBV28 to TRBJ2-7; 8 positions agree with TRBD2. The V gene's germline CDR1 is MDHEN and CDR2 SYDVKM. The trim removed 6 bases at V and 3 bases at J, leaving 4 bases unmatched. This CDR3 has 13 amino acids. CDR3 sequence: CASSPGGGYEQYF. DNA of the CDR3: TGTGCCAGCAGCCCCGGGGGGGGCTACGAGCAGTACTTC.